The 17 T cell receptor beta chains below were found in one sample sequenced in a study of blood T cell repertoires in COVID-19. Using immunoSEQ multiplex PCR, the repertoire was profiled, and TCRdb retains in-frame clones only, with some absent. Here the sample spans 300,000 to 350,000 clones, around 90% being singletons. What was sequenced was peripheral blood. The receptors derive from a man in his late teens or twenties with active or convalescent COVID-19.

The chain carries TRBV7-9 and TRBJ2-5; 16 bases agree with TRBD2. In germline, CDR1 is SEHNR, CDR2 FQNEAQ (reference sequence). V dropped 1 base and J dropped 5; count of bases not matched to a gene: 4. The CDR3 runs 17 residues. For the CDR3, the DNA is TGTGCCAGCAGCTTAGGGGGACTAGCGGGAGGGGCGGAGACCCAGTACTTC. Translation gives CASSLGGLAGGAETQYF. The full variable domain, with the rest looked up from reference TRBV7-9 and TRBJ2-5, is DTGVSQNPRHKITKRGQNVTFRCDPISEHNRLYWYRQTLGQGPEFLTYFQNEAQLEKSRLLSDRFSAERPKGSFSTLEIQRTEQGDSAMYLCASSLGGLAGGAETQYFGPGTRLLVL.

The genes are TRBV5-4 and TRBJ2-5; D may be TRBD1 (5 bases). CDR3 length: 12 residues. V was clipped by 4 bases and J by 10 bases, with 14 bases between them. Germline CDR1 reads SGHNT; CDR2 reads YYREEE (reference sequence). Here the CDR3 reads CASSQGSGDQYF. The DNA of the CDR3 is TGTGCCAGCAGCCAGGGAAGTGGGGACCAGTACTTC.

V gene TRBV6-4 combines with J gene TRBJ2-7; possibly TRBD2 for D (6 bases). V lost 1 base to trimming and J lost 4 bases, with 17 bases between them. This CDR3 contains 16 residues. From germline, CDR1 is MRHNA and CDR2 SNTAGT. CDR3 amino acids: CASSDWGDRVGYEQYF. For the CDR3, the DNA is TGTGCCAGCAGTGACTGGGGGGACCGGGTTGGGTACGAGCAGTACTTC.

This chain joins TRBV18 and TRBJ2-1; 8 bases are shared with TRBD2. The J segment lost 4 bases and the V segment lost 3 bases, leaving 5 bases of the junction unmatched. Germline V gene sequence: CDR1 KGHSH, CDR2 LQKENI. CDR3 length equals 15 residues. The CDR3 here is CASSPGLVSYNEQFF. The CDR3 nucleotides read TGTGCCAGCTCACCGGGACTAGTATCGTACAATGAGCAGTTCTTC. Variable domain in full (rest from reference TRBV18 and TRBJ2-1): NAGVMQNPRHLVRRRGQEARLRCSPMKGHSHVYWYRQLPEEGLKFMVYLQKENIIDESGMPKERFSAEFPKEGPSILRIQQVVRGDSAAYFCASSPGLVSYNEQFFGPGTRLTVL.

This clone has a handful of counts. The J gene is TRBJ1-1, the V gene TRBV9, with D possibly matching TRBD1 (6 bases). CDR3 size: 15 residues. Germline CDR1 reads SGDLS; CDR2 reads YYNGEE. V gave up 3 bases and J gave up 7 bases, with 19 bases separating them. DNA for the CDR3: TGTGCCAGCAGCGCCCAGCAAAGGGGGTCAGGTGAAGCTTTCTTT. This encodes CASSAQQRGSGEAFF.

This chain joins TRBV5-4 and TRBJ2-7, with D possibly TRBD1 on 6 matching bases. CDR1 SGHNT and CDR2 YYREEE come from the germline V gene (reference sequence). V dropped 5 bases and J dropped 0 bases, with 12 bases sitting between them. The CDR3 contains 14 residues. CDR3 protein: CASSWDTFSYEQYF. In nucleotides, the CDR3 is TGTGCCAGCAGTTGGGACACTTTCTCCTACGAGCAGTACTTC.

The chain combines TRBV4-3 with TRBJ2-2, with 8 nucleotides matching TRBD1. V was pared by 0 bases and J by 0 bases, with 3 bases of the junction left unmatched. The CDR3 runs 17 residues. The germline CDR1 and CDR2 sequences are LGHNA and YSLEER. This chain's CDR3 is CASSQEDRASNTGELFF. CDR3 in DNA: TGCGCCAGCAGCCAAGAGGACAGGGCCTCGAACACCGGGGAGCTGTTTTTT.

V is TRBV5-1 and J is TRBJ1-4, with TRBD1 as a possible D gene (5 bases). The germline V and J ends were trimmed by 2 bases and 3 bases, with 11 bases remaining between them. CDR3 length: 15 residues. Germline CDR1 reads SGHRS; CDR2 reads YFSETQ. CDR3 in amino acids: CASSFSGNSNEKLFF. CDR3 sequence (DNA): TGCGCCAGCAGCTTCTCAGGGAACTCTAATGAAAAACTGTTTTTT.

The chain couples TRBV5-6 to TRBJ1-1, with no clear D. The CDR3 length is 12 residues. V was trimmed by 4 bases and J by 7 bases, leaving 11 bases between them. The germline V gene encodes CDR1 SGHDT and CDR2 YYEEEE. The CDR3 bases are TGTGCCAGCAGCCAATACTCGGTTGAAGCTTTCTTT. Protein sequence: CASSQYSVEAFF.

The V call is TRBV7-2, the J call TRBJ2-7, with 10 bases lining up with TRBD2. V was pared by 1 base and J by 4 bases, with 4 bases of the junction left unmatched. This CDR3 region has 15 residues. CDR1 and CDR2 (germline): SGHTA, FQGNSA. The CDR3: CASSLVVAGGYEQYF. The DNA for the CDR3 is TGTGCCAGCAGCTTAGTTGTAGCGGGAGGTTACGAGCAGTACTTC.

V usage is TRBV6-4 and J usage is TRBJ2-1; a weak D match, TRBD2 (5 bases). V was trimmed by 10 bases and J by 7 bases, leaving 11 bases between them. The CDR3 length is 11 residues. In germline, CDR1 is MRHNA, CDR2 SNTAGT. DNA for the CDR3: TGTGCCACAGCCTGGAGGAATGAGCAGTTCTTC. It is translated as CATAWRNEQFF.

In DNA form, the CDR3 reads TGTGCCAGCAGTTACCTGACTGGCACTGAAGCTTTCTTT. This translates into CASSYLTGTEAFF. The gene calls are TRBV6-5 and TRBJ1-1; no reliable D call. V was pared by 2 bases and J by 4 bases, with 8 bases between. The CDR3 totals 13 residues. Germline CDR1 and CDR2: MNHEY and SVGAGI.

This chain's CDR3 is CASSLAGGPTSTDTQYF. The CDR3 nucleotides are TGCGCCAGCAGCTTGGCCGGTGGTCCCACGAGCACAGATACGCAGTATTTT. This chain uses TRBV5-1 with TRBJ2-3, with no clear D. V lost 0 bases to trimming and J lost 0 bases, with 14 bases between them. The CDR3 totals 17 residues. The germline gives CDR1 SGHRS, CDR2 YFSETQ.

The chain has TRBV5-1 and TRBJ1-4; D gene unclear. The CDR3 has 14 amino acids. The germline gives CDR1 SGHRS, CDR2 YFSETQ. Trimming stripped 4 bases from V and 8 bases from J, with 15 bases between. The CDR3 loop is CASSTGRREEKLFF. The CDR3 nucleotides are TGCGCCAGCAGCACCGGACGGCGGGAAGAAAAACTGTTTTTT.

For this clone: Within the sample, other DNA sequences also encode this same CDR3. V gene TRBV14 combines with J gene TRBJ2-5; 12 bases are shared with TRBD2. This CDR3 is 15 amino acids long. CDR1 is SGHDN, CDR2 FVKESK, per germline. V shed 2 bases, J shed 5 bases, and the junction held 3 bases outside the gene matches. The CDR3 loop is CASSQRLAGVETQYF. In nucleotides, the CDR3 is TGTGCCAGCAGCCAACGACTAGCGGGAGTGGAGACCCAGTACTTC.

In this sample, this clone turned up a few times. This chain joins TRBV28 and TRBJ2-4, with 7 bases aligning to TRBD1. The CDR3 runs to 16 residues. The J segment lost 0 bases and the V segment lost 7 bases, leaving 9 bases of the junction unmatched. The V gene's germline CDR1 is MDHEN and CDR2 SYDVKM. The chain's CDR3 is CASTATGALAKNIQYF. DNA of the CDR3: TGTGCCAGCACCGCAACAGGGGCCCTAGCCAAAAACATTCAGTACTTC. Complete variable domain (other parts from reference TRBV28 and TRBJ2-4): DVKVTQSSRYLVKRTGEKVFLECVQDMDHENMFWYRQDPGLGLRLIYFSYDVKMKEKGDIPEGYSVSREKKERFSLILESASTNQTSMYLCASTATGALAKNIQYFGAGTRLSVL.

This clone showed up just once. The DNA for the CDR3 is TGTGCCAGCAGTGAGGGCAGGGTGGAGGAGACCCAGTACTTC. It yields the protein CASSEGRVEETQYF. The chain is built from TRBV2 and TRBJ2-5, with D possibly TRBD1 on 5 matching bases. V was trimmed by 3 bases and J by 5 bases, leaving 13 bases between them. This CDR3 contains 14 residues. Germline values: CDR1 SNHLY, CDR2 FYNNEI.